These 2 T cell receptor beta chains share one sample of origin, sequenced in a study of identical twins. TCRdb recomputed calls from the 5' RACE reads with MiXCR, one row per CDR3 protein. The sample consists of 400,000 to 550,000 distinct CDR3 sequences, 24% of them appearing once. This same sample was also part of a study on T cells expressing NK-cell markers.

Sequencing used CD4+ T cells sorted from blood. Source of these receptors: a woman aged 18-29 years in good health.

The chain links TRBV4-3 to TRBJ2-1; the match to TRBD2 covers 9 bases. This CDR3 contains 17 residues. The junction had 6 bases not matched to a gene; V was cut back by 1 base and J by 2 bases. Germline V lookup: CDR1 LGHNA, CDR2 YSLEER. DNA of the CDR3: TGCGCCAGCAGCCAAGGGGTAGCGGGAGCGGCCTACAATGAGCAGTTCTTC. It codes for CASSQGVAGAAYNEQFF.

The rearrangement joins TRBV28 to TRBJ2-7; D could derive from TRBD1 or TRBD2 (5 bases each). The V gene's germline CDR1 is MDHEN and CDR2 SYDVKM. This CDR3 contains 14 residues. Trimming removed 7 bases at V and 3 bases at J, with 16 bases between. CDR3 DNA: TGTGCCAGCACCTGGCATGGGGGTATCTACGAGCAGTACTTC. This sequence encodes CASTWHGGIYEQYF.